These 8 T cell receptor beta chains originate from one sample sequenced in a study of a mutant IDH1 vaccine in newly diagnosed glioma (dated by TCRdb to 2020 to 2023). For these receptors, no antigen is known. The time point label, read with the paper, signifies: week 47, end of study. Each vaccine dose was 300 ug of a 20-mer mutant IDH1 peptide in Montanide, given subcutaneously with topical imiquimod. Library prep was done by the immunoSEQ multiplex PCR assay. TCRdb's version of the immuneACCESS table is confined to in-frame rearrangements and falls short of the full clone set. An unresolved V gene accounts for under half of the shortfall where checked; the remainder is of unknown origin. The sample data list approximately 34,000 clones, and more than 70% of these were observed just once. 2% to 2.5% of the sample is in the top ten clones. Sample: PBMCs, taken from a glioma patient whose treatment included an IDH1 peptide vaccine. These receptors were taken from a man aged 40-49 years with glioma.

This clone was detected only a few times. J is TRBJ2-7 and V is TRBV15; D gene uncertain. This CDR3 spans 17 amino acids. Germline V gene lookup returns CDR1 LNHNV and CDR2 YYDKDF (reference sequence). The V gene lost 0 bases and the J gene lost 3 bases, with 18 bases spanning the gap. The CDR3 DNA sequence: TGTGCCACCAGCAGAGATCGGCGAAAGGGAAACCGCTACGAGCAGTACTTC. It specifies CATSRDRRKGNRYEQYF.

The J gene is TRBJ1-1, the V gene TRBV5-1; D might be TRBD1 (5 bases). The germline V and J ends were trimmed by 4 bases and 0 bases, with 10 bases remaining between them. Germline CDR1 is SGHRS and CDR2 is YFSETQ. This CDR3 comprises 14 residues. The CDR3 DNA sequence: TGCGCCAGCAGCCCTGGGGGGGTGAACACTGAAGCTTTCTTT. Amino acids: CASSPGGVNTEAFF.

The rearrangement links TRBV30 to TRBJ2-3; tentatively, D is TRBD1 (6 bases). The V end was cut by 0 bases, the J end by 2 bases, with 9 bases between. The CDR3 is 14 residues long. Germline V CDR1 and CDR2: GTSNPN, SVGIG (reference sequence). CDR3 sequence reads: CAWSVGQNTDTQYF. CDR3 bases: TGTGCCTGGAGTGTGGGACAAAACACAGATACGCAGTATTTT. Supplemented by reference TRBV30 and TRBJ2-3, the full variable domain reads SQTIHQWPATLVQPVGSPLSLECTVEGTSNPNLYWYRQAAGRGLQLLFYSVGIGQISSEVPQNLSASRPQDRQFILSSKKLLLSDSGFYLCAWSVGQNTDTQYFGPGTRLTVL.

The CDR3 region has the DNA TGTGCCAGCAGTTACGTCCACAGGGAGAAATATGGCTACACCTTC. It yields the protein CASSYVHREKYGYTF. The chain is built from TRBV6-5 and TRBJ1-2, with D possibly being TRBD1 (6 bases). This CDR3 comprises 15 residues. Germline loops: CDR1 MNHEY, CDR2 SVGAGI. V gave up 2 bases and J gave up 5 bases, with 15 bases separating them.

This chain uses TRBV10-2 with TRBJ2-1; 7 bases are shared with TRBD1. CDR3 length equals 13 residues. Germline V gives CDR1 WSHSY, CDR2 SAAADI. Losses at the gene ends were 7 bases for V and 5 bases for J; bases not matched to a gene: 5. The chain's CDR3 is CASTGTANNEQFF. In DNA form, the CDR3 reads TGCGCCAGCACTGGGACAGCGAACAATGAGCAGTTCTTC.

This chain links TRBV2 with TRBJ2-3; weak D call: TRBD1 (7 bases). With 5 bases removed from V and 1 base from J, the gap between germline ends came to 16 bases. The CDR3 totals 16 residues. CDR1 and CDR2 from the germline V gene are SNHLY and FYNNEI. As DNA, the CDR3 is TGTGCCAGCAGTTCAGGGGGGCCCTTCGGCACAGATACGCAGTATTTT. This encodes CASSSGGPFGTDTQYF.

V and J are TRBV18 and TRBJ2-7; 7 bases agree with TRBD1. This CDR3 contains 15 residues. Unmatched junction bases numbered 5, after V lost 1 base and J lost 2 bases. CDR1 and CDR2 from the germline V gene are KGHSH and LQKENI. The CDR3, as DNA: TGTGCCAGCTCACCACGCGGACAGGCTACCTACGAGCAGTACTTC. It codes for CASSPRGQATYEQYF.

The rearrangement uses TRBV7-9 and TRBJ1-6; no firm D call. The CDR3 loop spans 14 amino acids. Germline loops: CDR1 SEHNR, CDR2 FQNEAQ (reference sequence). V dropped 4 bases and J dropped 5 bases, with 9 bases sitting between them. This CDR3 reads CASSSQENNSPLHF. The CDR3 DNA sequence: TGTGCCAGCAGCTCTCAGGAGAATAATTCACCCCTCCACTTT.